This TCR beta chain was sequenced for a study of T cell responses to AZD1222 COVID-19 vaccine. The assay was immunoSEQ multiplex PCR, and TCRdb's table has in-frame clones only and misses some. Of about 120,000 clones listed, approximately 94% are singletons. This clone was counted a single time. The CDR3 spans 16 residues. Germline CDR1 reads SGDLS; CDR2 reads YYNGEE. The V gene end was trimmed by 0 bases and the J gene end by 4 bases; junction bases not matched to a gene: 8. The chain carries TRBV9 and TRBJ2-3; 7 bases line up with TRBD2. The sample consisted of peripheral blood, taken 28 days after the second AZD1222 dose. The sequence came from an adult who received the AZD1222 COVID-19 vaccine. This CDR3 reads CASSVGEGGSADTQYF. In nucleotides, the CDR3 is TGTGCCAGCAGCGTAGGGGAGGGCGGGAGCGCAGATACGCAGTATTTT.